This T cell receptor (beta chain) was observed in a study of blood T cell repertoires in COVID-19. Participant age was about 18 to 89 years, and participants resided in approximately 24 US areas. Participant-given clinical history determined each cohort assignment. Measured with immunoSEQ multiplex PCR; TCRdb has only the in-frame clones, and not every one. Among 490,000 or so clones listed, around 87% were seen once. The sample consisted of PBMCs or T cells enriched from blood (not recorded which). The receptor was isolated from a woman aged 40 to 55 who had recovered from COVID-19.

The CDR3 DNA follows: TGTGCCTGGAGTTTGGGCCACGAGCAGTACTTC. It is translated as CAWSLGHEQYF. J is TRBJ2-7 and V is TRBV30, with D uncertain. This CDR3 is built from 11 residues. The V end was cut by 2 bases, the J end by 5 bases, with 7 bases between. CDR1 is GTSNPN and CDR2 is SVGIG in the germline V gene (reference sequence).